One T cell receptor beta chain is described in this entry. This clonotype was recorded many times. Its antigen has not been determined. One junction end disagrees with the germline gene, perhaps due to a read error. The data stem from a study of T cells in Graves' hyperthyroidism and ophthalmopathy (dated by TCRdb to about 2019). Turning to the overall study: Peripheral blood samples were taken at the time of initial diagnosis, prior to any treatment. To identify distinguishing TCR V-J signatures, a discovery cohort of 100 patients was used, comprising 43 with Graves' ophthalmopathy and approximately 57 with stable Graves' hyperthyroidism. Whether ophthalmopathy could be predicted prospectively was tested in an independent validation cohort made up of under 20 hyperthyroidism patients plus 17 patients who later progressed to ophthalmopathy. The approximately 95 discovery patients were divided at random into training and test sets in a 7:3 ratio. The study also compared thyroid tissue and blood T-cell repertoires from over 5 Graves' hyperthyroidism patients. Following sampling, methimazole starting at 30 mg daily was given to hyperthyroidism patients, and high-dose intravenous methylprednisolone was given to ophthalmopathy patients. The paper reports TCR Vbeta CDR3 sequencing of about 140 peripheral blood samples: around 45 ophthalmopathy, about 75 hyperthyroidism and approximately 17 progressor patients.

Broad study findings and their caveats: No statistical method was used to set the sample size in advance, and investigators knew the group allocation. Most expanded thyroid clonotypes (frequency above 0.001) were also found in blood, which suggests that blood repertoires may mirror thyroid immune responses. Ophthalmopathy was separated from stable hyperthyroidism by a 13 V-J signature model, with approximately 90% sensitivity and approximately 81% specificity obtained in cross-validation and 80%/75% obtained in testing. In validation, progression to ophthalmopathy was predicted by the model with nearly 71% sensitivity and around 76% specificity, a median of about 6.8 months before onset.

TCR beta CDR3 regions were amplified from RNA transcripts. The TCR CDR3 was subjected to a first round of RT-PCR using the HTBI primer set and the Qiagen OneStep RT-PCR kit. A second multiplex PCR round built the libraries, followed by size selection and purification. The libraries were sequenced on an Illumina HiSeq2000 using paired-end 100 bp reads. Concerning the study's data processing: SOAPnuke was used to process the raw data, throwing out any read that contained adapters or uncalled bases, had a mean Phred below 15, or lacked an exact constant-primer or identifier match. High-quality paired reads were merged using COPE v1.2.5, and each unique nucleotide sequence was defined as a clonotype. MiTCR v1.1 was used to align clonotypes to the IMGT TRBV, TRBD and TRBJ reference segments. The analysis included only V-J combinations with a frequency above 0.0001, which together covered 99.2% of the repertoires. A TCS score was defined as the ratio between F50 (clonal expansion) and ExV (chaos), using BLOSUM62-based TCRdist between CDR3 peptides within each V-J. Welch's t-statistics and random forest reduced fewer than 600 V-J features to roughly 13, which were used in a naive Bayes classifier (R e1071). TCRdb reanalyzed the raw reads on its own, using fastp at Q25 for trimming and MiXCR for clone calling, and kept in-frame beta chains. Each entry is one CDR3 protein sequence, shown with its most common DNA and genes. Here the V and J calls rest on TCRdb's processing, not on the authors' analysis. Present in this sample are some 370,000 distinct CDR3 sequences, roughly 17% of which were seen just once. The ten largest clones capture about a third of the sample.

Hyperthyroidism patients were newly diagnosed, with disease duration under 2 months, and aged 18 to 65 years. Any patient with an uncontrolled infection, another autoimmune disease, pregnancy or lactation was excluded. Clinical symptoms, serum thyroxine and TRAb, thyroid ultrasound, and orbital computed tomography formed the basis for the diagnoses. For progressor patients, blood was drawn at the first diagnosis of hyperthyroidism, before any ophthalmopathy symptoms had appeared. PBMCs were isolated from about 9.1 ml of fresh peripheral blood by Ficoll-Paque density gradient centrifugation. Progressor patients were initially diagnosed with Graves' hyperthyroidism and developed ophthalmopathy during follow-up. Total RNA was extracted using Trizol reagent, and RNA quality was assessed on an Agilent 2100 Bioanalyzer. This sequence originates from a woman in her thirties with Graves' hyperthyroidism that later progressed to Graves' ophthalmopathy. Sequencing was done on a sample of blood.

The nucleotides are TGTGCCAGTAGTATAGAGGGGCAAGGGACCCAGTACTTC. The encoded protein is CASSIEGQGTQYF. This chain joins TRBV19 to TRBJ2-5; TRBD1 is possibly the D segment (5 matching bases). The CDR3 measures 13 amino acids from cysteine to phenylalanine. Only CDR3 DNA is held: 39 bases, read in frame from base 1. Via the germline V gene (reference sequence), CDR1 is LNHDA and CDR2 SQIVND.